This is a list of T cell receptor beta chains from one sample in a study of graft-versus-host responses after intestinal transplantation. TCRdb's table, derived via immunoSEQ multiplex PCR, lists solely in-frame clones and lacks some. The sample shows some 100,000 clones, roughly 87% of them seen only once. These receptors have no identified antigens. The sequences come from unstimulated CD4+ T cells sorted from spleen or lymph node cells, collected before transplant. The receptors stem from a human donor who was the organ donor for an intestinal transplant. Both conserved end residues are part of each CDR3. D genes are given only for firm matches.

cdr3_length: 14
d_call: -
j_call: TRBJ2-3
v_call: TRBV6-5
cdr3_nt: TGTGCCAGCAGTGCCGGGAAAGCCCGTGGTACGCAGTATTTT
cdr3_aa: CASSAGKARGTQYF

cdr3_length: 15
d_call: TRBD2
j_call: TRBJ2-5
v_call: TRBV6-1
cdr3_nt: TGTGCCAGCAGTGCGGGACTAGCGGAACAAGAGACCCAGTACTTC
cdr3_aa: CASSAGLAEQETQYF

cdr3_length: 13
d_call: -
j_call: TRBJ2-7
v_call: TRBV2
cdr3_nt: TGTGCCAGCTGCTACAGGTTATCGGACGAGCAGTACTTC
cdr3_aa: CASCYRLSDEQYF

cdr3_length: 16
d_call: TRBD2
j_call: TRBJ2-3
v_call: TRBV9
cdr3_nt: TGTGCCAGCAGCAATCAAGCGGGGGCCCCCACAGATACGCAGTATTTT
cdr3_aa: CASSNQAGAPTDTQYF

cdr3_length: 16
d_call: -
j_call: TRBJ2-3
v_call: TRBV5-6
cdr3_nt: TGTGCCAGCAGCTTGCTTGACGGAGGGGGCACAGATACGCAGTATTTT
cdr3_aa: CASSLLDGGGTDTQYF

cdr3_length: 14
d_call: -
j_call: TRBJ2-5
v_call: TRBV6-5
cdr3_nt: TGTGCCAGCAGTTACTCCCGGAGGATGGAATCCTTGTACTTC
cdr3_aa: CASSYSRRMESLYF

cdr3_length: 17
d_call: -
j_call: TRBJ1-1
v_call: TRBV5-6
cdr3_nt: TGTGCCAGCAGCTTGGTTTTGGACCCCCGCGTAGGCACTGAAGCTTTCTTT
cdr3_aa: CASSLVLDPRVGTEAFF

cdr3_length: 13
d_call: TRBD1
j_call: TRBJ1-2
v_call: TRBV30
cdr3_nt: TGTGCCTGGGGGAGGACAGGAGTTGAAGGCTACACCTTC
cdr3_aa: CAWGRTGVEGYTF

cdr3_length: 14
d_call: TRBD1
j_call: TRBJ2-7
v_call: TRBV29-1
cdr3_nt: TGCAGCGTTCGGCGGACAGGTGCTGCCTACGAGCAGTACTTC
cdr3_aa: CSVRRTGAAYEQYF

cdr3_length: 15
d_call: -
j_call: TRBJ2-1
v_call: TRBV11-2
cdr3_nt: TGTGCCAGCAGCTTAGGTGAGGGGGGGCCCAATGAGCAGTTCTTC
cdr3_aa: CASSLGEGGPNEQFF

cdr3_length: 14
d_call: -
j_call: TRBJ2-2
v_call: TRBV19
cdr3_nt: TGTGCCAGTAGTATCGCCCAGCTCACCGGGGAGCTGTTTTTT
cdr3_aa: CASSIAQLTGELFF

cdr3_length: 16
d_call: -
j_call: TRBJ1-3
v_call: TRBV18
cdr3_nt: TGTGCCAGCTCACCCACACAGGGAAACTCTGGAAACACCATATATTTT
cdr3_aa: CASSPTQGNSGNTIYF

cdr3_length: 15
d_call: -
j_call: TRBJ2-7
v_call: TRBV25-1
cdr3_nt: TGTGCCAGCAGTGACCCGGGACTTAAGAAGTACGAGCAGTACTTC
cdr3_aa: CASSDPGLKKYEQYF

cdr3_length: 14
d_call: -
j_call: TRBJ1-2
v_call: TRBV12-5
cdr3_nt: TGTGCTAGTGGTTTGGGGGGGAGGTACTATGGCTACACCTTC
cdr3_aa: CASGLGGRYYGYTF

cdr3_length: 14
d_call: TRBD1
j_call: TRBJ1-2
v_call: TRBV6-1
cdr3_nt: TGTGCCAGCAGTCGGACAGGGACGATCTATGGCTACACCTTC
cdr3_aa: CASSRTGTIYGYTF

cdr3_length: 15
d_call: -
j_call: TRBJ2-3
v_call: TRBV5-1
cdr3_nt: TGCGCCAGCAGCTTGGACAGGGGACTCACAGATACGCAGTATTTT
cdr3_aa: CASSLDRGLTDTQYF

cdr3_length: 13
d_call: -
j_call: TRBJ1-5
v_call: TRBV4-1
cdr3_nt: TGCGCCAGCAGCCAGGAGCGCAATCAGCCCCAGCATTTT
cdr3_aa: CASSQERNQPQHF